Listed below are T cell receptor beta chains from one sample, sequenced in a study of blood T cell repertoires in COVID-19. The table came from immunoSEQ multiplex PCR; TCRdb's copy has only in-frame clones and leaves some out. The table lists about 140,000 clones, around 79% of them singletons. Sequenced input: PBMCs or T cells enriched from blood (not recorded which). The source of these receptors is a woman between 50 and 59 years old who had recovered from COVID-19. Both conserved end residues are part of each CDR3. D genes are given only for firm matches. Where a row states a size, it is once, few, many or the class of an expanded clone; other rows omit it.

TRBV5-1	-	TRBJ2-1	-	TGCGCCAGCAGCTTGGGAGGTCAGGGGATCTACAATGAGCAGTTCTTC	CASSLGGQGIYNEQFF
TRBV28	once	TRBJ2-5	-	TGTGCCAGCAGTTTTGCAGGGGCCCCCCTGATAGCCCAGTACTTC	CASSFAGAPLIAQYF
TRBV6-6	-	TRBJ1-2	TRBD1	TGTGCCAGCAGTTACTCGAGACAGGGGAATGGCTACACCTTC	CASSYSRQGNGYTF
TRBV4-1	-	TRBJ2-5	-	TGCGCCAGCAGCCAAGATGGCTTGGCCCAAGAGACCCAGTACTTC	CASSQDGLAQETQYF
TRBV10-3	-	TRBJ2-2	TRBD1	TGTGCCATCAACCAAGACACAGGGGTCGGGGAGCTGTTTTTT	CAINQDTGVGELFF
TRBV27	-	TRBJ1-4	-	TGTGCCAGCAGTTTAGCCGGACGGGATAATGAAAAACTGTTTTTT	CASSLAGRDNEKLFF
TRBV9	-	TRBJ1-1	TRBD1	TGTGCCAGCAGCGTAGCTCCCGTACAGGGGGCCGCTGAAGCTTTCTTT	CASSVAPVQGAAEAFF
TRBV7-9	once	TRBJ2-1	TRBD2	TGTGCCAGCAGCGAGCTAGGGTATGGCGGGGGGAGGGATGAGCAGTTCTTC	CASSELGYGGGRDEQFF
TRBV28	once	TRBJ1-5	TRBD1	TGTGCCAGCAGTTGGGACAGGACTGCCAGCAATCAGCCCCAGCATTTT	CASSWDRTASNQPQHF
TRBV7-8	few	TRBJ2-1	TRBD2	TGTGCCAGCAGGACTAGCGGTAGGATTTCTAATGAGCAGTTCTTC	CASRTSGRISNEQFF
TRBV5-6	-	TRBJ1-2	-	TGTGCCAGCAGCTTTGCAGACTACTATGGCTACACCTTC	CASSFADYYGYTF
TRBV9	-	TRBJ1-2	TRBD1	TGTGCCAGCAGCGCGCAGGGGGCCCATGGCTACACCTTC	CASSAQGAHGYTF
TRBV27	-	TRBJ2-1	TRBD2	TGTGCCAGCCTTGCTAGCGGGGACTACAATGAGCAGTTCTTC	CASLASGDYNEQFF
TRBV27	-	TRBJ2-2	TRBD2	TGTGCCAGCAGCCGCGGGGGTACCGGGGAGCTGTTTTTT	CASSRGGTGELFF
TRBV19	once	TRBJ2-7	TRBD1	TGTGCCAGTAGTTCCCGCCAGGGGGCTACCTACGAGCAGTACTTC	CASSSRQGATYEQYF
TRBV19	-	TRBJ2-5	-	TGTGCCAGTAGTGAGGGAGAGACCCAGTACTTC	CASSEGETQYF
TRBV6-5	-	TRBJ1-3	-	TGTGCCAGCAGTTACGGAGACAGTGGAAACACCATATATTTT	CASSYGDSGNTIYF
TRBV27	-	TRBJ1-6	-	TGTGCCAGCAGTTCGCCAAGGGGGTCAAATTCACCCCTCCACTTT	CASSSPRGSNSPLHF
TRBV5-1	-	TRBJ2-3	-	TGCGCCAGCAGCTTGAGACAACGCACAGATACGCAGTATTTT	CASSLRQRTDTQYF
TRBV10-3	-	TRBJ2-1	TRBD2	TGTGCCACCCTCGGCACTAGCGGGGGTTCCTACAATGAGCAGTTCTTC	CATLGTSGGSYNEQFF
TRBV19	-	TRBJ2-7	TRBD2	TGTGCCAGTAGTAGCGGGAGGGCCTTCGGAAGCTACGAGCAGTACTTC	CASSSGRAFGSYEQYF
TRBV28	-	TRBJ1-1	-	TGTGCCAGCATTGTACCGGAGTACACTGAAGCTTTCTTT	CASIVPEYTEAFF
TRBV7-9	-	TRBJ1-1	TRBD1	TGTGCCGGGGGACAGGGTGCTGAAGCTTTCTTT	CAGGQGAEAFF
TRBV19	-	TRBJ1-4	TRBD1	TGTGCCAGTAGCACCGCAGGGGGCCAAGATAATGAAAAACTGTTTTTT	CASSTAGGQDNEKLFF
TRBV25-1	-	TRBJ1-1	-	TGTGCCAGCAGTGAATGGGAGGGAGGGCACACTGAAGCTTTCTTT	CASSEWEGGHTEAFF
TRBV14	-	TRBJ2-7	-	TGTGCCAGCAGCCCCCCGACAGGCTACGAGCAGTACTTC	CASSPPTGYEQYF
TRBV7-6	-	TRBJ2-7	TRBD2	TGTGCCAGCAGCTTACGTGGACTAGGAATCCACGAGCAGTACTTC	CASSLRGLGIHEQYF
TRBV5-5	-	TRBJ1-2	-	TGTGCCAGCAGCTTGGGTTGGACAGACGGCTACACCTTC	CASSLGWTDGYTF
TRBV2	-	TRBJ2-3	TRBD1	TGTGCCAGCAGTAAAGGGGACAGGGTCACAGATACGCAGTATTTT	CASSKGDRVTDTQYF
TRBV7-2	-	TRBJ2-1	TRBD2	TGTGCCAGCAGCTTAGAGCGGGGGGCCCACAATGAGCAGTTCTTC	CASSLERGAHNEQFF